The text below deals with one TCR beta chain. This clone was counted a single time. The antigen it binds to is not known. There are no base qualities to consult, and no much larger clone falls within one base. The CDR3 starts with the cysteine, ends with the phenylalanine, and has 14 residues. Only CDR3 DNA remains: 42 bases, in frame from the first base. Trimming removed 7 bases from V and 4 bases from J, leaving 14 bases between the germline ends. CDR1 is given as WSHSY and CDR2 as SAAADI, both from the germline V gene. These data come from a study of blood T cell repertoires in COVID-19 (TCRdb year 2020). Turning to the overall study: Recovered participants in ImmuneRACE Cohort 3 were defined by two consecutive negative NP/OP PCR tests, clearance by a healthcare professional, or resolution of symptoms. Samples from collaborators originated in the United States, Italy and Spain and spanned both the acute and convalescent phases of COVID-19. The material from the prospective study consisted of cDNA or gDNA derived from T cells, B-cell-depleted T cells, or PBMCs. Deeply sampled blood TCRbeta repertoires from subjects exposed to, actively infected with, or recovered from COVID-19 were included in the dataset. The repertoires were made available in a free public database intended to serve as a resource for research on the immune response to SARS-CoV-2. The samples were drawn from two sources: the first 160 participants of the ongoing ImmuneRACE study, and some 1,300 subjects contributed by 6 global collaborators. A de-identified subject ID, COVID-19 status, age in years and sex were almost always included in the sample metadata. Where HLA class I and class II types were available, the types were taken from metadata supplied by the sample provider, not from assay-based typing.

TCRbeta CDR3 regions were amplified from genomic DNA using the immunoSEQ Assay, a bias-controlled multiplex PCR. The original pipeline was this. Within the assay, amplification of reference gene primers was used to estimate how many nucleated cells each sample contained. To quantify the absolute abundance of each unique TCRbeta CDR3 rearrangement, sequence reads were collapsed and filtered. For each sample, productive Simpson clonality was calculated as the square root of Simpson's diversity index across productive rearrangements. Drawn from immuneACCESS, this table holds only the in-frame rearrangements with V and J called that TCRdb kept. Clones are partly lost; checked studies trace under half to an unresolved V gene and leave the rest unexplained. D and trimming were read from the DNA, whereas the V and J calls and clone size are those reported in that table. The sample yields about 400,000 clones; 87% were counted once. Less than 2.5% of the sample lies in the top ten.

What the authors observed across the whole study: The quantity of clinical and demographic metadata differed by source and by participant and was supplied without curation.

Participants in the prospective study were aged 18 to 89 years, lived in 24 United States geographic areas, and enrolled through a virtual design. In the prospective study, participants were assigned to cohorts based on the clinical history participants reported in a screening survey and a study questionnaire. Mobile phlebotomists in the prospective study collected whole blood, serum and a nasopharyngeal or oropharyngeal swab from every participant. Participants in the prospective study had the option to provide additional blood draws and questionnaires over a roughly 2-month period. Prospective study blood samples were shipped either frozen or at room temperature before DNA extraction.

The source material was PBMCs or T cells enriched from blood (not recorded which). The receptor comes from a man in his forties in a cohort exposed to, infected with or recovered from COVID-19 (not recorded which). The rearrangement joined TRBV10-2 to TRBJ1-3; D gene: possibly TRBD1, on 6 matching bases. Read as DNA, the sequence is TGCGCCAGCACCAAGGACAGTGTGGGAAACACCATATATTTT. It codes for CASTKDSVGNTIYF.